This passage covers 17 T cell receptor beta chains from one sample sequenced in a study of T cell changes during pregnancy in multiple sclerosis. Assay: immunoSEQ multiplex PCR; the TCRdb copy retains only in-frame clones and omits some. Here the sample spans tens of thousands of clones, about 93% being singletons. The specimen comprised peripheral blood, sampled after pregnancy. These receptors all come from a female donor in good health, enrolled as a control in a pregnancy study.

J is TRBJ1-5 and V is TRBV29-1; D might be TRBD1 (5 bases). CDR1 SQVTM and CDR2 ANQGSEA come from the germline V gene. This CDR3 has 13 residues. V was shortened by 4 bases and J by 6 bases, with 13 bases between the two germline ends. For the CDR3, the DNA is TGCAGCGTTGGGGGGGGAGGCAGTCAGCCCCAGCATTTT. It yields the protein CSVGGGGSQPQHF.

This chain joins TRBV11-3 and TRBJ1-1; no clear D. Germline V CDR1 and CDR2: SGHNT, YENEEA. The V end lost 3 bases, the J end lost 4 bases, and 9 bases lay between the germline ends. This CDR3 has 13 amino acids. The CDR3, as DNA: TGTGCCAGCAGCTTTAGGTCGGGCACTGAAGCTTTCTTT. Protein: CASSFRSGTEAFF.

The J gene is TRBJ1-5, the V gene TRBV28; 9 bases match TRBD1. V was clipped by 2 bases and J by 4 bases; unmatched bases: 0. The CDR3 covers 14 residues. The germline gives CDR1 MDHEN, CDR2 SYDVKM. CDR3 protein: CASSLGTGNQPQHF. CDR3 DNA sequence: TGTGCCAGCAGTTTAGGGACAGGGAATCAGCCCCAGCATTTT.

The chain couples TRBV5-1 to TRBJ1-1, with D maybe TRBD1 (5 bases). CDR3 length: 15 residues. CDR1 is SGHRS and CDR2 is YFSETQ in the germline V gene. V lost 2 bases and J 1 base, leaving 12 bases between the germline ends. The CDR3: CASSLRGLGNTEAFF. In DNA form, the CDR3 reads TGCGCCAGCAGCTTAAGGGGTTTAGGGAACACTGAAGCTTTCTTT.

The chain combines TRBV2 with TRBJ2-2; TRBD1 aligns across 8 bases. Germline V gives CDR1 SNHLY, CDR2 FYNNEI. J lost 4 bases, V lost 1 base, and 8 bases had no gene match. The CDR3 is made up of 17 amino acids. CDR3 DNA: TGTGCCAGCAGTGAAGAGTATAGGACAGGGAGCACCGGGGAGCTGTTTTTT. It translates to CASSEEYRTGSTGELFF.

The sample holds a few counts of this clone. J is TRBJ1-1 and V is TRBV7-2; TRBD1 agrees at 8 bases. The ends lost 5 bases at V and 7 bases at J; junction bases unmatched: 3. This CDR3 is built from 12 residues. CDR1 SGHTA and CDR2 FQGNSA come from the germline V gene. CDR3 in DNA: TGTGCCAGCAGCCACGGGACAGGTGAAGCTTTCTTT. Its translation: CASSHGTGEAFF.

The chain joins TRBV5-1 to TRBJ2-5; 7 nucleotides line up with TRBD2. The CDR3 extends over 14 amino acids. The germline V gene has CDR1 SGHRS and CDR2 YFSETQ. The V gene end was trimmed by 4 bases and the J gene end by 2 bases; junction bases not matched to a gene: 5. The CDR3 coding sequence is TGCGCCAGCAGCACGGGGGGAGGTCAAGAGACCCAGTACTTC. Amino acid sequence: CASSTGGGQETQYF.

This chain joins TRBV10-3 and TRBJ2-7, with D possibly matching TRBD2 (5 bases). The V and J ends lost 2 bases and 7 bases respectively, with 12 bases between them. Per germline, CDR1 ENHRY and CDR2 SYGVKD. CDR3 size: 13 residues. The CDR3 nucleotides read TGTGCCATCAGTGAGCCGAGGGAGAAAGAGCAGTACTTC. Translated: CAISEPREKEQYF.

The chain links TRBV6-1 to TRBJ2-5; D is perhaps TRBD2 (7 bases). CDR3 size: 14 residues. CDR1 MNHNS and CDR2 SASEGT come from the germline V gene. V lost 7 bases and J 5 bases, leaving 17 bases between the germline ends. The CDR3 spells CASTGAGAGETQYF. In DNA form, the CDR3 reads TGTGCCAGCACCGGCGCGGGGGCAGGTGAGACCCAGTACTTC.

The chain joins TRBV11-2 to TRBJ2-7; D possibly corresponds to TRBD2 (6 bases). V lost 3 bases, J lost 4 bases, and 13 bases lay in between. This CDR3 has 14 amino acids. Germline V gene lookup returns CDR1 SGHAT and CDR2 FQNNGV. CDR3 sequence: CASSFMRDRYEQYF. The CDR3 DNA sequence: TGTGCCAGCAGCTTTATGCGGGATCGGTACGAGCAGTACTTC.

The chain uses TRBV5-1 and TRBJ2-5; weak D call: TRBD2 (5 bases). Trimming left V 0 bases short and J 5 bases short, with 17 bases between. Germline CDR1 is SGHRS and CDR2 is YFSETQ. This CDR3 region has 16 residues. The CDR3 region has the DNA TGCGCCAGCAGCTTGGGCCGGGAAAACGGAGGTGAGACCCAGTACTTC. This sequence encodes CASSLGRENGGETQYF.

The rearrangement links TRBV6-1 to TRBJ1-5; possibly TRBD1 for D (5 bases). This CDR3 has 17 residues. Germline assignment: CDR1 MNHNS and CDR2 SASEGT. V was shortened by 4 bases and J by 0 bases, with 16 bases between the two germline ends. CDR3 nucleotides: TGTGCCAGCAGTGTTGGGGTGGGAGGGGATAGCAATCAGCCCCAGCATTTT. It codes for CASSVGVGGDSNQPQHF.

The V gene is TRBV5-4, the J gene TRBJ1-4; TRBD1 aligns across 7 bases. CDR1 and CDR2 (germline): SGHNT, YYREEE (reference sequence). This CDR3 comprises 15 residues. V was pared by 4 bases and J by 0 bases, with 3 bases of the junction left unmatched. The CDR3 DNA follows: TGTGCCAGCAGCAACAGGGGTCCAACTAATGAAAAACTGTTTTTT. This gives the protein CASSNRGPTNEKLFF.

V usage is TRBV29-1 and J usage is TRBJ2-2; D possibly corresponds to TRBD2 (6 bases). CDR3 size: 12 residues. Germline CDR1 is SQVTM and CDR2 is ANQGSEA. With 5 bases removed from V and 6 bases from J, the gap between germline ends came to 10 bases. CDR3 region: CSVWGLSGELFF. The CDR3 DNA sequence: TGCAGCGTTTGGGGACTTTCCGGGGAGCTGTTTTTT.

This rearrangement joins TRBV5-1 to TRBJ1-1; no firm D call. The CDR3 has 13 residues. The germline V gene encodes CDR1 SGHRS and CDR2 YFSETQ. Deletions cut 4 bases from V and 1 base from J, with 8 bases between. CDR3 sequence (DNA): TGCGCCAGCAGCCTAGATACGAACACTGAAGCTTTCTTT. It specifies CASSLDTNTEAFF.

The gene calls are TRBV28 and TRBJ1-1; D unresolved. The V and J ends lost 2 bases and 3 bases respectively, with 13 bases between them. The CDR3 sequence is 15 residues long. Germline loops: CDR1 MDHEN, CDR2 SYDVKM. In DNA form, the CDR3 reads TGTGCCAGCAGTTTAGGTTATCAGAAAGACACTGAAGCTTTCTTT. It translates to CASSLGYQKDTEAFF.

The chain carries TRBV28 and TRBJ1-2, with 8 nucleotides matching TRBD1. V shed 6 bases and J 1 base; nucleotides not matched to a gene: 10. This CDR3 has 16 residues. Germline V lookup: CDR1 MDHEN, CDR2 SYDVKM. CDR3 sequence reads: CASSLTRTGYNYGYTF. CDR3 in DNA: TGTGCCAGCAGCCTGACACGGACAGGGTATAACTATGGCTACACCTTC.